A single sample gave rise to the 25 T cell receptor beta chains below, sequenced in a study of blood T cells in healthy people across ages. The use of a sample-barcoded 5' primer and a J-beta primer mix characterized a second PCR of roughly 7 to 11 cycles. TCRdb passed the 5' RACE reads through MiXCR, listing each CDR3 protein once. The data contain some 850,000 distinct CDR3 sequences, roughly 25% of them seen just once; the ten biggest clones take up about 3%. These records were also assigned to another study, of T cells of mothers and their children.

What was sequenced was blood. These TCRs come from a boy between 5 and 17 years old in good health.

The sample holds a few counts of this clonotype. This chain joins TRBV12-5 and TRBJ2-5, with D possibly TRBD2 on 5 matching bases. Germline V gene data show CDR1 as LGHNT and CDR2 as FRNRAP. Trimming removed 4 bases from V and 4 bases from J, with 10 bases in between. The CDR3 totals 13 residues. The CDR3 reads CASGSTEVETQYF. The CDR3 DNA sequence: TGTGCTAGTGGTTCGACGGAGGTAGAGACCCAGTACTTC.

CDR3 loop: CSVGTDSNQPQHF. DNA of the CDR3: TGCAGCGTTGGGACGGATAGCAATCAGCCCCAGCATTTT. The chain has TRBV29-1 and TRBJ1-5; D is undetermined. The V end lost 4 bases, the J end lost 0 bases, and 7 bases lay between the germline ends. The germline V gene encodes CDR1 SQVTM and CDR2 ANQGSEA. CDR3 length: 13 amino acids.

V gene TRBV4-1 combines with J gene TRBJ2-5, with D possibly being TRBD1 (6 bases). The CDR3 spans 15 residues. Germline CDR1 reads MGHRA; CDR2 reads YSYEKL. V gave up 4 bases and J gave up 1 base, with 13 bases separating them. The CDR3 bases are TGCGCCAGCAGCCGTCTCGGGACAATCCAAGAGACCCAGTACTTC. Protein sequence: CASSRLGTIQETQYF.

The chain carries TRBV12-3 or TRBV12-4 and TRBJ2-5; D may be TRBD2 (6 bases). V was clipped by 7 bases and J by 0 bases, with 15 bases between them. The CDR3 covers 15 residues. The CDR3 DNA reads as TGTGCCAGCACCAAGGGACTTCTGTACCAAGAGACCCAGTACTTC. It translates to CASTKGLLYQETQYF.

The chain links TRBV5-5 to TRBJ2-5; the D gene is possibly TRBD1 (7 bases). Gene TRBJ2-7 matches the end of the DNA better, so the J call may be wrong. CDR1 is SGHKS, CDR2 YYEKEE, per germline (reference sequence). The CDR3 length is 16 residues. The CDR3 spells CASSLVGAPGGSEQYF. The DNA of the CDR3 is TGTGCCAGCAGCTTGGTCGGGGCCCCAGGGGGGTCCGAGCAGTACTTC.

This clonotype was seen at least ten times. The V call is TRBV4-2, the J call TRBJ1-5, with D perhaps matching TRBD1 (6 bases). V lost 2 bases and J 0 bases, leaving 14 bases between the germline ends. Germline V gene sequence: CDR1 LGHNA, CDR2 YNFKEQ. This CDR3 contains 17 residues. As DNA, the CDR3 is TGTGCCAGCAGCCAACGACAGGATAGTTATAGCAATCAGCCCCAGCATTTT. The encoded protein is CASSQRQDSYSNQPQHF.

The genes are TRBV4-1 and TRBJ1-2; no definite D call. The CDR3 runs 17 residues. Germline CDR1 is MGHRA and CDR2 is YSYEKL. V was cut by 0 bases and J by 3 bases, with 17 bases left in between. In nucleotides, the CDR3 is TGCGCCAGCAGCCAAGATTGGGTAGCAGGCCTAGACTATGGCTACACCTTC. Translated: CASSQDWVAGLDYGYTF.

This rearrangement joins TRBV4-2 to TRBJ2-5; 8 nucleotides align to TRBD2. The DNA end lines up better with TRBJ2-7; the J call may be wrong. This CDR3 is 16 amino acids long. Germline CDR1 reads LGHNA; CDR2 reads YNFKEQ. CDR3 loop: CASSQSTSASSYEQYF. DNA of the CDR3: TGTGCCAGCAGCCAATCGACTAGCGCTAGCTCCTACGAGCAGTACTTC.

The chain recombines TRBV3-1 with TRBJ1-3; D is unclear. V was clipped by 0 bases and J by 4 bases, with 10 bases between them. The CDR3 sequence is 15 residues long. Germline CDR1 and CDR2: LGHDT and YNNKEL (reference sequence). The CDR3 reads CASSQDLTEGNTIYF. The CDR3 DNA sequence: TGTGCCAGCAGCCAAGATCTAACAGAAGGAAACACCATATATTTT.

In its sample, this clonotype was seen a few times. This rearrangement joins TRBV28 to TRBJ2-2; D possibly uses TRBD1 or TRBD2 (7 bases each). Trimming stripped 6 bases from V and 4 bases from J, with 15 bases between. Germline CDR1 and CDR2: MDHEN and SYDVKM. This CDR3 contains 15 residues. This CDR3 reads CASSPGGQLTGELFF. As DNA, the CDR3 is TGTGCCAGCAGCCCGGGGGGACAGCTCACCGGGGAGCTGTTTTTT. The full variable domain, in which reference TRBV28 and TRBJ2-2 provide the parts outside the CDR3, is DVKVTQSSRYLVKRTGEKVFLECVQDMDHENMFWYRQDPGLGLRLIYFSYDVKMKEKGDIPEGYSVSREKKERFSLILESASTNQTSMYLCASSPGGQLTGELFFGEGSRLTVL.

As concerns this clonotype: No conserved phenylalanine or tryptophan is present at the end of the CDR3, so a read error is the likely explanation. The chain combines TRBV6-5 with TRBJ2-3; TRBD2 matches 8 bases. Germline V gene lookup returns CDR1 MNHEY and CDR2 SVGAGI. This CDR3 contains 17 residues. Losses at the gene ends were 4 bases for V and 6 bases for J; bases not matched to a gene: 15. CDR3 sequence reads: CASSSFKPGLGFDTQYL. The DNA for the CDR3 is TGTGCCAGCAGTTCATTTAAACCGGGACTAGGGTTCGATACGCAGTATCTT.

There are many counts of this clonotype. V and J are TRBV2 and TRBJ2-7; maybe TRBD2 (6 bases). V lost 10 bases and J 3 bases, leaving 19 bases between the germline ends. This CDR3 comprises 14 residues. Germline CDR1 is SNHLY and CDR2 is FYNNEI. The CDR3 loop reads CATLGAGKSYEQYF. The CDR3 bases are TGTGCCACCCTAGGTGCGGGAAAGAGCTACGAGCAGTACTTC.

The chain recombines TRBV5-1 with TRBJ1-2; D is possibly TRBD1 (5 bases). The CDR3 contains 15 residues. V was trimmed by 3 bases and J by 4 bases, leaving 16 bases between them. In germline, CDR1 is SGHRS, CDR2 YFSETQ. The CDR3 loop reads CASSWSKTASYGYTF. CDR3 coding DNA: TGCGCCAGCAGCTGGTCTAAGACAGCTTCCTATGGCTACACCTTC.

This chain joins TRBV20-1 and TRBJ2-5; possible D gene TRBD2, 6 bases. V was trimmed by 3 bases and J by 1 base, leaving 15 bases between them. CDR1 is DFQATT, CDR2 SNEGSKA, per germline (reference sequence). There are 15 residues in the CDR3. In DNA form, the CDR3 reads TGCAGTGCTAGTAGGGCTCCGGGGGTCCAAGAGACCCAGTACTTC. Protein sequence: CSASRAPGVQETQYF.

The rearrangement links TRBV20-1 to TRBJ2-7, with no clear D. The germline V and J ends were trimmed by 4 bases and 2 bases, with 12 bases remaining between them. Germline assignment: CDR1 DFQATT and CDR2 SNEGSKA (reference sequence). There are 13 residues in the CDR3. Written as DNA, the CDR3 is TGCAGTGCTATTTTCCAGGCTCCCTACGAGCAGTACTTC. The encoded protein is CSAIFQAPYEQYF.

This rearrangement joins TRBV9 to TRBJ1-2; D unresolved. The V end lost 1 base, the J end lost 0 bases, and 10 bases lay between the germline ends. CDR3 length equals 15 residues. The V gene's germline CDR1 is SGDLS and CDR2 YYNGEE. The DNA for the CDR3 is TGTGCCAGCAGCGTATTTAACAGACCTAACTATGGCTACACCTTC. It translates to CASSVFNRPNYGYTF.

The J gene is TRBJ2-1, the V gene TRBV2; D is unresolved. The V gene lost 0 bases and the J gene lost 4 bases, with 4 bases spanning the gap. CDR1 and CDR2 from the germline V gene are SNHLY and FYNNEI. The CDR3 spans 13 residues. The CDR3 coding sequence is TGTGCCAGCAGTGAAGCGGGTTACAATGAGCAGTTCTTC. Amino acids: CASSEAGYNEQFF.

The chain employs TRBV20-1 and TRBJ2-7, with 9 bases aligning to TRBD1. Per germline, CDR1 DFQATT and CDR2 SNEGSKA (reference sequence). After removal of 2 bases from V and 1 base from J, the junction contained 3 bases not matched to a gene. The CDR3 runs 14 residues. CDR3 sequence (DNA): TGCAGTGCTAGAAGGGACAGGGCATCCTACGAGCAGTACTTC. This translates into CSARRDRASYEQYF.

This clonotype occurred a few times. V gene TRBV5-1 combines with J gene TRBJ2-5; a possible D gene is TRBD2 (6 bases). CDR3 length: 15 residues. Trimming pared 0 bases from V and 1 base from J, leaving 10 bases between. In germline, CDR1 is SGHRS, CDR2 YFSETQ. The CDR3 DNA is TGCGCCAGCAGCTTGGAGGTGGGGGGCCAAGAGACCCAGTACTTC. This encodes CASSLEVGGQETQYF. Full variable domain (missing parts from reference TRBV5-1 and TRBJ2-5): KAGVTQTPRYLIKTRGQQVTLSCSPISGHRSVSWYQQTPGQGLQFLFEYFSETQRNKGNFPGRFSGRQFSNSRSEMNVSTLELGDSALYLCASSLEVGGQETQYFGPGTRLLVL.

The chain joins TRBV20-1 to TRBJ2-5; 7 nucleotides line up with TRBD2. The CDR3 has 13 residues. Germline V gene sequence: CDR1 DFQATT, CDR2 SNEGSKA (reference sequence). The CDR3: CSTPWAGVKTQYF. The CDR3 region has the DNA TGCAGCACCCCTTGGGCGGGGGTAAAGACCCAGTACTTC.

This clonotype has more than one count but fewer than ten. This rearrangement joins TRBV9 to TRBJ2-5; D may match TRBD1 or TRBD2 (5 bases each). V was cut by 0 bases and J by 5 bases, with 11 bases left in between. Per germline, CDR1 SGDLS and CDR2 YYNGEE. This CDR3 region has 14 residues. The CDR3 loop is CASSVGGRDETQYF. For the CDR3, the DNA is TGTGCCAGCAGCGTAGGGGGCAGGGACGAGACCCAGTACTTC.

CDR3 protein: CASSDSIAGGTTTYQETQYF. For the CDR3, the DNA is TGTGCCAGCAGTGATTCAATAGCGGGGGGCACCACAACGTACCAAGAGACCCAGTACTTC. The V and J genes are TRBV25-1 and TRBJ2-5; 10 nucleotides agree with TRBD2. The trim removed 3 bases at V and 0 bases at J, leaving 16 bases unmatched. Germline V gives CDR1 MGHDK, CDR2 SYGVNS. The CDR3 runs 20 residues.

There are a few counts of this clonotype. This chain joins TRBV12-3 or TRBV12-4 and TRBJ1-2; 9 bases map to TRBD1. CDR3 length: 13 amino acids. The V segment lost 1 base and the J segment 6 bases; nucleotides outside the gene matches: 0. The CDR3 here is CASSLGDRDGYTF. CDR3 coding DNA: TGTGCCAGCAGTTTAGGGGACAGGGATGGCTACACCTTC.

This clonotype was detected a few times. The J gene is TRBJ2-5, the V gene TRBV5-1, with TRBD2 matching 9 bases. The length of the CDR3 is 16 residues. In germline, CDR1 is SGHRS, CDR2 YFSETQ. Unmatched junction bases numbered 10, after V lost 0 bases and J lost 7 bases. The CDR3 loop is CASSLVASGARRTQYF. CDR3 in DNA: TGCGCCAGCAGCTTGGTGGCTAGCGGGGCCCGAAGGACCCAGTACTTC.

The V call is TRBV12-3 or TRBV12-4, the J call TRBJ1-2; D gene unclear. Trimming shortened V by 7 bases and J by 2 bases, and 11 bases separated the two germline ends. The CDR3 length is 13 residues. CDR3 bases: TGTGCCAGCAAGGGCAACCTCAACTATGGCTACACCTTC. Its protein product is CASKGNLNYGYTF.